This is a list of T cell receptor beta chains from one sample in a study of neurological immune-mediated disorders. TCRdb ran MiXCR on the 5' RACE reads and lists one entry per CDR3 protein. Of some 70,000 distinct CDR3 sequences listed, 4.5% to 5.5% are singletons. The specimen was PBMCs. The source of these receptors is a young man with multiple sclerosis. Both conserved end residues are part of each CDR3. A D gene is named only where the DNA matches it firmly. Clone size is shown for a subset of rows, as once, few, many or a class of expanded clone.

d_call cdr3_length j_call clone_size v_call cdr3_aa cdr3_nt
- 15 TRBJ2-7 many TRBV4-1 CASSQGGRAPYEQYF TGCGCCAGCAGCCAAGGGGGCAGGGCCCCCTACGAGCAGTACTTC
TRBD1 15 TRBJ1-5 many TRBV7-8 CASSTTGWQGQPQHF TGTGCCAGCAGCACGACAGGGTGGCAGGGTCAGCCCCAGCATTTT
- 18 TRBJ2-7 many TRBV5-1 CASSLAHSAGQISYEQYF TGCGCCAGCAGCTTGGCGCACAGTGCCGGGCAGATCTCCTACGAGCAGTACTTC
TRBD1 15 TRBJ1-2 many TRBV20-1 CSARPDRGLEYGYTF TGCAGTGCTAGACCCGACAGGGGGCTTGAGTATGGCTACACCTTC
- 13 TRBJ2-3 - TRBV5-1 CASSSKGPDTQYF TGCGCCAGCAGCTCGAAAGGCCCTGATACGCAGTATTTT
- 16 TRBJ2-3 - TRBV7-6 CASSSKGRASTDTQYF TGTGCCAGCAGCTCCAAGGGGCGGGCTAGCACAGATACGCAGTATTTT
TRBD2 18 TRBJ2-1 many TRBV7-9 CASSSALSKAGGRDEQFF TGTGCCAGCAGCTCAGCCCTCTCGAAAGCGGGGGGCCGCGATGAGCAGTTCTTC
- 15 TRBJ1-1 many TRBV4-1 CASSQEGGFVRNAFF TGCGCCAGCAGCCAAGAGGGCGGGTTTGTTCGGAACGCTTTCTTT
- 13 TRBJ2-3 many TRBV27 CGSSFGQTDTQYF TGTGGCAGCAGTTTTGGACAGACAGATACGCAGTATTTT
TRBD1 17 TRBJ1-1 once TRBV7-2 CASSLGRDRVCNTEAFF TGTGCCAGCAGCTTAGGGAGGGACAGGGTATGTAACACTGAAGCTTTCTTT
- 13 TRBJ2-3 few TRBV3-1 CASSQRGIDTQYF TGTGCCAGCAGCCAGCGAGGCATAGATACGCAGTATTTT
- 15 TRBJ1-1 many TRBV5-1 CASSWAGGRGTEAFF TGCGCCAGCAGCTGGGCCGGGGGAAGGGGCACTGAAGCTTTCTTT
TRBD2 16 TRBJ2-1 many TRBV24-1 CATSDFGERGGDEQFF TGTGCCACCAGTGATTTTGGAGAGCGGGGGGGCGATGAGCAGTTCTTC
TRBD1 18 TRBJ1-5 many TRBV20-1 CSAAPGQGVRWSNQPQHF TGCAGTGCTGCCCCGGGACAGGGGGTGAGGTGGAGCAATCAGCCCCAGCATTTT
- 11 TRBJ2-7 - TRBV20-1 CSGGRSYEQYF TGCAGTGGAGGAAGATCCTACGAGCAGTACTTC
- 12 TRBJ2-2 many TRBV2 CASSARAGELFF TGTGCCAGCAGTGCTAGAGCCGGGGAGCTGTTTTTT
- 11 TRBJ1-1 many TRBV20-1 CSARGDSAAFF TGCAGTGCTAGAGGGGACTCTGCAGCTTTCTTT
TRBD1 17 TRBJ2-1 many TRBV24-1 CATSDSYRGLSYNEQFF TGTGCCACCAGTGATTCATACAGGGGGCTTTCCTACAATGAGCAGTTCTTC
- 12 TRBJ1-6 few TRBV27 CASSFHNSPLHF TGTGCCAGCAGTTTCCATAATTCACCCCTACACTTT
- 15 TRBJ2-6 many TRBV27 CASRSPSAGANVLTF TGTGCCAGCAGATCCCCCTCTGCTGGGGCCAACGTCCTGACTTTC
TRBD2 16 TRBJ2-1 many TRBV30 CAWSIPLAGAYNEQFF TGTGCCTGGAGTATCCCCCTAGCGGGGGCCTACAATGAGCAGTTCTTC
TRBD1 14 TRBJ2-7 - TRBV5-1 CASRPPGQGYEQYF TGCGCCAGCAGGCCCCCGGGACAGGGATACGAGCAGTACTTC
- 19 TRBJ1-5 - TRBV12-5 CASGLVVLTGSRGRQPQHF TGTGCTAGTGGTTTGGTAGTTTTAACCGGGTCTCGAGGGAGGCAGCCCCAGCATTTT
TRBD1 15 TRBJ2-2 many TRBV5-4 CASSLGQGTTGELFF TGTGCCAGCAGCTTGGGACAGGGTACTACCGGGGAGCTGTTTTTT
TRBD1 14 TRBJ1-6 many TRBV20-1 CSAPGQGNNSPLHF TGCAGTGCCCCGGGACAGGGGAATAATTCACCCCTCCACTTT
TRBD2 15 TRBJ2-1 many TRBV5-1 CASRLSGSSYNEQFF TGCGCCAGCAGGCTTAGCGGGAGTTCCTACAATGAGCAGTTCTTC
TRBD1 14 TRBJ1-1 many TRBV7-9 CASSRRQGETEAFF TGTGCCAGCAGCCGACGACAGGGGGAGACTGAAGCTTTCTTT
TRBD1 16 TRBJ2-1 many TRBV24-1 CATSDGQVSSYNEQFF TGTGCCACCAGTGACGGACAGGTTAGCTCCTACAATGAGCAGTTCTTC
- 14 TRBJ2-7 many TRBV5-1 CASSGLAASYEQYF TGCGCCAGCAGCGGGTTAGCGGCTTCCTACGAGCAGTACTTC
TRBD1 14 TRBJ1-2 - TRBV9 CASSVQGAKGGYTF TGTGCCAGCAGCGTACAGGGGGCTAAAGGTGGCTACACCTTC
- 15 TRBJ2-7 many TRBV20-1 CSARKTGPQGGEQYF TGCAGTGCTAGAAAAACAGGCCCTCAGGGGGGTGAGCAGTACTTC
TRBD1 14 TRBJ1-1 - TRBV5-1 CASSLRPDRAGAFF TGCGCCAGCAGCTTGCGGCCTGACAGGGCGGGAGCTTTCTTT
- 14 TRBJ2-3 many TRBV20-1 CSATAGINTDTQYF TGCAGTGCTACGGCGGGGATAAACACAGATACGCAGTATTTT
TRBD2 17 TRBJ2-3 - TRBV4-1 CASSQASPGTRGDTQYF TGCGCCAGCAGCCAAGCGAGTCCGGGGACTAGAGGTGATACGCAGTATTTT
TRBD1 15 TRBJ1-2 many TRBV7-2 CASSATGGAGYGYTF TGTGCCAGCAGCGCCACAGGGGGCGCTGGTTATGGCTACACCTTC
TRBD1 13 TRBJ1-6 many TRBV29-1 CSAGQGGDSPLHF TGCAGCGCAGGACAGGGGGGAGATTCACCCCTCCACTTT
TRBD1 14 TRBJ2-5 - TRBV7-9 CASSATGVQETQYF TGTGCCAGCAGCGCCACAGGGGTCCAAGAGACCCAGTACTTC
- 12 TRBJ1-4 - TRBV4-1 CASSQEEEKLFF TGCGCCAGCAGCCAAGAGGAAGAAAAACTGTTTTTT
- 15 TRBJ1-1 many TRBV7-9 CASTPSGHPNTEAFF TGTGCCAGCACCCCCTCGGGACACCCGAACACTGAAGCTTTCTTT
- 16 TRBJ1-3 many TRBV5-1 CASSPSGSLSGNTIYF TGCGCCAGCAGCCCATCCGGGTCCCTCTCTGGAAACACCATATATTTT
- 17 TRBJ1-1 many TRBV14 CASSQRGIRGMNTEAFF TGTGCCAGCAGCCAACGCGGGATTCGGGGCATGAACACTGAAGCTTTCTTT
- 14 TRBJ2-1 many TRBV24-1 CATSDPGRGHEQFF TGTGCCACCAGTGACCCAGGCCGCGGCCATGAGCAGTTCTTC
- 14 TRBJ2-1 many TRBV7-3 CASSSTPQVNEQFF TGTGCCAGCAGCTCGACCCCACAGGTGAATGAGCAGTTCTTC
- 14 TRBJ1-2 many TRBV27 CASRTGSVGYGYTF TGTGCCAGCAGAACAGGGTCCGTGGGCTATGGCTACACCTTC
TRBD1 18 TRBJ1-5 many TRBV5-1 CASSFPGQGAWDNQPQHF TGCGCCAGCAGCTTCCCGGGACAGGGGGCGTGGGACAATCAGCCCCAGCATTTT
- 15 TRBJ2-7 many TRBV7-8 CASSSWGRPVLEQYF TGTGCCAGCAGCTCGTGGGGCCGCCCAGTTCTCGAGCAGTACTTC
- 17 TRBJ2-7 many TRBV6-5 CASSYGSSPLSYYEQYF TGTGCCAGCAGTTACGGTTCTAGCCCTCTCTCTTACTACGAGCAGTACTTC
TRBD2 14 TRBJ2-7 many TRBV5-8 CASSPGGPSYEQYF TGTGCCAGCAGCCCGGGAGGGCCATCCTACGAGCAGTACTTC
- 13 TRBJ1-1 - TRBV11-1 CASSLGGWTEAFF TGTGCCAGCAGCTTAGGGGGTTGGACTGAAGCTTTCTTT
- 13 TRBJ1-6 many TRBV29-1 CSVEVAPNSPLHF TGCAGCGTTGAAGTGGCCCCCAATTCACCCCTCCACTTT
- 12 TRBJ1-2 many TRBV28 CASSRQGPGYTF TGTGCCAGCAGTCGACAAGGACCTGGCTACACCTTC
TRBD1 15 TRBJ1-1 few TRBV5-1 CASSARGQGRTEAFF TGCGCCAGCAGCGCGAGGGGACAGGGGCGGACTGAAGCTTTCTTT
- 18 TRBJ2-6 many TRBV5-5 CASSVTWDGRSGANVLTF TGTGCCAGCAGCGTGACATGGGACGGACGCTCTGGGGCCAACGTCCTGACTTTC
- 15 TRBJ1-2 many TRBV6-5 CASSYSPPLHYGYTF TGTGCCAGCAGTTACTCTCCTCCTCTTCACTATGGCTACACCTTC
- 11 TRBJ2-7 many TRBV10-3 CAISEGYEQYF TGTGCCATCAGTGAGGGCTACGAGCAGTACTTC
TRBD1 13 TRBJ1-1 many TRBV2 CASSVSDRAEAFF TGTGCCAGCAGTGTTTCGGACAGGGCTGAAGCTTTCTTT
- 14 TRBJ2-1 many TRBV12-3/TRBV12-4 CASSRTGPYNEQFF TGTGCCAGCAGTCGTACAGGACCCTACAATGAGCAGTTCTTC